This T cell receptor (beta chain) was captured in a study of shared clonotypes between healthy human individuals. Study results and caveats: Genetic and exposure-history diversity was limited by the small donor number. Lower generation probabilities were found for non-shared clonotypes than for those shared by all four donors.

The protocol was immunoSEQ multiplex PCR, while the TCRdb copy is restricted to in-frame clones and leaves out a portion. The sample has under 1,100,000 clones, 70% to 80% seen once; the top ten hold 0.6% to 0.75%. Details on this clone: The antigen remains undetermined. At the DNA level, this CDR3 is encoded by other sequences in the same sample as well.

Germline CDR1 reads KGHSH; CDR2 reads LQKENI. CDR3 length: 14 residues. Trimming at V came to 6 bases and at J to 2 bases, leaving 3 bases not matched to a gene. Sequencing was carried out using memory CD4+ T cells from PBMCs. Subset meaning: CD45RA-negative fraction. V usage is TRBV18 and J usage is TRBJ1-5; TRBD1 matches 8 bases. The clonotype comes from a man between 18 and 29 years old in good health. Some clones in this sample may be carry-over from other donors' samples. CDR3 in DNA: TGTGCCAGCTCTCCGGGACAGGGCAATCAGCCCCAGCATTTT. Protein sequence: CASSPGQGNQPQHF.